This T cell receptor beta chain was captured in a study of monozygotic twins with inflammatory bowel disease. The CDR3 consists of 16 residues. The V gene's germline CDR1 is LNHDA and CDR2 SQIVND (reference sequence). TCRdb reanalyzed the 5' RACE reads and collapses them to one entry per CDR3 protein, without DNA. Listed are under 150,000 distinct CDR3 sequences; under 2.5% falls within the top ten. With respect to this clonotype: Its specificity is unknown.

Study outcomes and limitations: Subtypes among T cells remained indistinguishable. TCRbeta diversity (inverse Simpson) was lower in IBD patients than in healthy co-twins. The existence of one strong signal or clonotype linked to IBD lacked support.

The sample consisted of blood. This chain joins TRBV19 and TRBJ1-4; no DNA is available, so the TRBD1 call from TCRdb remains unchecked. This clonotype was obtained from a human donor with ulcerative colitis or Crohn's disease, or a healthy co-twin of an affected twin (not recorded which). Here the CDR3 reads CASSIFPDRGSEKLFF.